This entry describes one T cell receptor beta chain. Its antigen is undetermined. The data were obtained in a study of a mutant IDH1 vaccine in newly diagnosed glioma. Background on the study: Onset of vaccination occurred 4-6 weeks following radiotherapy alone, or with temozolomide cycles. Former treatment meant radiotherapy, temozolomide, or both; the majority had gotten both. Study outcomes and limitations: Changes to the top peripheral T cell clonotypes appeared unrelated to pseudoprogression.

This CDR3 contains 11 residues. CDR1 is DFQATT and CDR2 is SNEGSKA in the germline V gene (reference sequence). Trimming shortened V by 5 bases and J by 4 bases, and 6 bases separated the two germline ends. The repertoire was sequenced with immunoSEQ multiplex PCR; TCRdb's copy has only in-frame clones and lacks some. The table records 95,000 to 120,000 clones, roughly 88% of them present only once. As to time point: week 11, during vaccination. Mutant IDH1 20-mer peptide, at 300 ug, made up each vaccine dose, with topical imiquimod. Diagnosis in the donors showed new WHO grade 3 or 4 astrocytomas that were IDH1-mutant and ATRX-lost.

This clonotype was sampled from a woman between 50 and 59 years old with glioma. The chain couples TRBV20-1 to TRBJ1-3, with D tentatively TRBD1 (5 bases). The source material was PBMCs, sampled from a glioma patient whose treatment included an IDH1 peptide vaccine. The CDR3 region is CSAYRGNTIYF. The CDR3 coding sequence is TGCAGTGCTTACAGGGGAAACACCATATATTTT.